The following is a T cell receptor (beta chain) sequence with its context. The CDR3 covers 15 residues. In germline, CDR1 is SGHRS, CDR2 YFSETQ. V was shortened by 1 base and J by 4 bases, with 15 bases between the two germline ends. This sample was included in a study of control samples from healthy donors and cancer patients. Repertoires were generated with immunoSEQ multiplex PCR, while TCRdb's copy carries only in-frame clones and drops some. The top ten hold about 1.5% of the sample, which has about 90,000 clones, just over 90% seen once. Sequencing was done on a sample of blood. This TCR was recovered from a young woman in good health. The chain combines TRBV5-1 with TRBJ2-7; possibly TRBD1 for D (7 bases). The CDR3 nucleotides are TGCGCCAGCAGCTTGAACATGGAGGGGGCATACGAGCAGTACTTC. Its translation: CASSLNMEGAYEQYF.